Following are 5 T cell receptor beta chains from one sample sequenced in a study of cytomegalovirus exposure and HLA in healthy donors. The PCR ran on 60 Vbeta and 13 Jbeta primers. Libraries were prepared by immunoSEQ multiplex PCR; TCRdb keeps only in-frame clonotypes and omits some of them. The sample includes over 120,000 clones, 77% of them seen just once. Sequenced input: PBMCs. The receptors shown here come from a male donor in good health and CMV-seronegative.

The gene calls are TRBV4-1 and TRBJ1-3; D may be TRBD1 (5 bases). The ends were cut back, 1 base at V and 2 bases at J, with 9 bases in the middle. CDR1 is MGHRA, CDR2 YSYEKL, per germline. This CDR3 has 15 residues. In nucleotides, the CDR3 is TGCGCCAGCAGCCAAGGGCCAGGGACTGGAAACACCATATATTTT. Translating gives CASSQGPGTGNTIYF.

Points on this clone: At one boundary the junction diverges from the germline segment, which might be a read error. The rearrangement uses TRBV6-5 and TRBJ2-6; perhaps TRBD1 as D (5 bases). Germline CDR1 is MNHEY and CDR2 is SVGAGI. The CDR3 contains 15 residues. CDR3 loop: CASKVKDAGANGLTF. The CDR3, as DNA: TGTGCCAGCAAGGTAAAAGACGCTGGGGCCAACGGCCTGACTTTC.

CDR3 DNA: TGTGCCACCAGCCGGAGACAGGGTAAAAAGGACTATGGCTACACCTTC. Its protein is CATSRRQGKKDYGYTF. This rearrangement joins TRBV15 to TRBJ1-2; TRBD1 agrees at 7 bases. This CDR3 region has 16 residues. V shed 5 bases, J shed 3 bases, and the junction held 12 bases outside the gene matches. Per the germline V gene, CDR1 is LNHNV and CDR2 is YYDKDF (reference sequence). The variable domain in full, with the rest retrieved from reference TRBV15 and TRBJ1-2, is DAMVIQNPRYQVTQFGKPVTLSCSQTLNHNVMYWYQQKSSQAPKLLFHYYDKDFNNEADTPDNFQSRRPNTSFCFLDIRSPGLGDTAMYLCATSRRQGKKDYGYTFGSGTRLTVV.

The chain links TRBV29-1 to TRBJ2-7, with a possible D match to TRBD1 (6 bases). V lost 0 bases and J lost 2, with 8 bases in between. This CDR3 spans 13 amino acids. The germline V gene encodes CDR1 SQVTM and CDR2 ANQGSEA. CDR3 residues: CSVEEGQPYEQYF. As DNA, the CDR3 is TGCAGCGTTGAAGAAGGACAGCCCTACGAGCAGTACTTC.

The chain has TRBV7-3 and TRBJ1-5, with D perhaps TRBD1 (6 bases). The CDR3 covers 14 residues. Per germline, CDR1 SGHTA and CDR2 FQGTGA. V dropped 5 bases and J dropped 3 bases, with 11 bases sitting between them. The CDR3 reads CASSPRQVNQPQHF. CDR3 DNA sequence: TGTGCCAGCAGCCCTAGACAGGTCAATCAGCCCCAGCATTTT.